The 18 T cell receptor beta chains below come from one sample, sequenced in a study of T cell responses to AZD1222 COVID-19 vaccine. Profiling relied on immunoSEQ multiplex PCR, and the TCRdb table lists in-frame clones only, not all of them. The table shows fewer than 110,000 clones, with about 89% occurring only once. The sequencing here drew on peripheral blood, taken on day 0 of AZD1222 vaccination. These receptors were collected from an adult in good health.

The chain carries TRBV11-2 and TRBJ1-2, with TRBD1 identical over 7 bases. Germline V gene lookup returns CDR1 SGHAT and CDR2 FQNNGV. The CDR3 is 16 amino acids. The trim removed 0 bases at V and 1 base at J, leaving 5 bases unmatched. As DNA, the CDR3 is TGTGCCAGCAGCTTAGAAAGCGGGACAGTTAACTATGGCTACACCTTC. Its translation is CASSLESGTVNYGYTF.

This chain links TRBV7-6 with TRBJ2-3; D is undetermined. CDR3 length: 16 amino acids. The V end lost 6 bases, the J end lost 4 bases, and 20 bases lay between the germline ends. Germline lookup yields CDR1 SGHVS and CDR2 FNYEAQ. The CDR3, as DNA: TGTGCCAGCAGGGCCCTTGGCGGTCTGGAGTCAGATACGCAGTATTTT. Amino acid sequence: CASRALGGLESDTQYF.

The rearrangement uses TRBV2 and TRBJ2-7; D remains ambiguous. Trimming shortened V by 1 base and J by 3 bases, and 4 bases separated the two germline ends. In germline, CDR1 is SNHLY, CDR2 FYNNEI. The CDR3 runs 12 residues. The CDR3 spells CASSEGGYEQYF. In DNA form, the CDR3 reads TGTGCCAGCAGTGAAGGCGGCTACGAGCAGTACTTC.

This clone appeared a single time. The chain employs TRBV28 and TRBJ2-3; no definite D call. Deletions cut 4 bases from V and 3 bases from J, with 11 bases between. Germline CDR1 MDHEN, CDR2 SYDVKM. The CDR3 extends over 14 amino acids. This CDR3 reads CASSSPGGTDTQYF. The CDR3 region has the DNA TGTGCCAGCAGTTCGCCGGGCGGTACAGATACGCAGTATTTT. Together with reference TRBV28 and TRBJ2-3, the CDR3 gives the full variable domain: DVKVTQSSRYLVKRTGEKVFLECVQDMDHENMFWYRQDPGLGLRLIYFSYDVKMKEKGDIPEGYSVSREKKERFSLILESASTNQTSMYLCASSSPGGTDTQYFGPGTRLTVL.

This chain uses TRBV29-1 with TRBJ2-1, with 11 nucleotides matching TRBD2. The V and J ends lost 7 bases and 5 bases, in that order; junction bases with no gene match: 16. The CDR3 is 17 amino acids. The germline V gene encodes CDR1 SQVTM and CDR2 ANQGSEA. CDR3 sequence: CSALRLAGGVAHNEQFF. CDR3 coding DNA: TGCAGCGCCCTCCGGCTAGCGGGAGGAGTCGCCCACAATGAGCAGTTCTTC.

This sequence joins TRBV10-3 and TRBJ2-3; TRBD2 matches 8 bases. V shed 6 bases, J shed 3 bases, and the junction held 8 bases outside the gene matches. The CDR3 runs to 15 residues. CDR1 and CDR2 from the germline V gene are ENHRY and SYGVKD. The CDR3 protein is CAIRQAGASTDTQYF. The DNA for the CDR3 is TGTGCCATCAGACAAGCGGGAGCTAGTACAGATACGCAGTATTTT.

The chain is built from TRBV19 and TRBJ2-4, with TRBD1 identical over 8 bases. V was clipped by 5 bases and J by 8 bases; unmatched bases: 11. The CDR3 length is 15 residues. The germline V gene encodes CDR1 LNHDA and CDR2 SQIVND (reference sequence). DNA of the CDR3: TGTGCCAGTAGTGACGGACAGGGTGGCCGAGACATTCAGTACTTC. Protein sequence: CASSDGQGGRDIQYF.

This chain uses TRBV15 with TRBJ1-6; D unresolved. V lost 5 bases and J 4 bases, leaving 12 bases between the germline ends. The CDR3 loop spans 15 amino acids. The germline V gene encodes CDR1 LNHNV and CDR2 YYDKDF (reference sequence). The CDR3 DNA follows: TGTGCCACCAGCCAAGACCAATTGTATAATTCACCCCTCCACTTT. Translating gives CATSQDQLYNSPLHF.

V is TRBV14 and J is TRBJ2-2; no reliable D call. The V end lost 2 bases, the J end lost 4 bases, and 5 bases lay between the germline ends. The germline V gene has CDR1 SGHDN and CDR2 FVKESK. The CDR3 has 13 amino acids. The CDR3 is CASSQLGTGELFF. Written as DNA, the CDR3 is TGTGCCAGCAGCCAATTGGGCACCGGGGAGCTGTTTTTT.

This sequence joins TRBV5-6 and TRBJ1-6; 9 nucleotides align to TRBD1. CDR1 and CDR2 (germline): SGHDT, YYEEEE. Trimming cost V 3 bases and J 7 bases; bases outside gene matches: 11. This CDR3 is 17 amino acids long. CDR3 region: CASSSSFGTGKNSPLHF. CDR3 bases: TGTGCCAGCAGCTCATCCTTTGGGACAGGGAAGAATTCACCCCTCCACTTT. Combining the CDR3 with reference TRBV5-6 and TRBJ1-6 gives the whole variable domain DAGVTQSPTHLIKTRGQQVTLRCSPKSGHDTVSWYQQALGQGPQFIFQYYEEEERQRGNFPDRFSGHQFPNYSSELNVNALLLGDSALYLCASSSSFGTGKNSPLHFGNGTRLTVT.

This clone was observed a handful of times. The gene calls are TRBV12-3 or TRBV12-4 and TRBJ1-1; D gene ambiguous. The CDR3 spans 13 residues. V shed 2 bases and J shed 4 bases, with 8 bases lying between them. The CDR3 sequence is CASSLLQSTEAFF. The CDR3, as DNA: TGTGCCAGCAGTTTACTACAGTCCACTGAAGCTTTCTTT.

The chain is built from TRBV9 and TRBJ2-2; possible D gene TRBD1, 6 bases. Looked up from germline, CDR1 is SGDLS and CDR2 is YYNGEE. The CDR3 loop spans 16 amino acids. Trimming left V 3 bases short and J 5 bases short, with 17 bases between. The CDR3 nucleotides read TGTGCCAGCAGCGCCCCCAGGGGTGGTAGAACCGGGGAGCTGTTTTTT. It is translated as CASSAPRGGRTGELFF.

The CDR3 nucleotides are TGTGCCAGCAGCCCCGGGGGGGAAAAACTGTTTTTT. Protein sequence: CASSPGGEKLFF. The V and J genes are TRBV7-2 and TRBJ1-4, with a tentative D call TRBD1 (5 bases). This CDR3 is built from 12 residues. The germline CDR1 and CDR2 sequences are SGHTA and FQGNSA. Trimming took 5 bases from V and 8 from J, leaving 9 bases between them. The full variable domain, completed using reference TRBV7-2 and TRBJ1-4, is GAGVSQSPSNKVTEKGKDVELRCDPISGHTALYWYRQSLGQGLEFLIYFQGNSAPDKSGLPSDRFSAERTGGSVSTLTIQRTQQEDSAVYLCASSPGGEKLFFGSGTQLSVL.

The chain has TRBV28 and TRBJ2-2; a possible D gene is TRBD1 (6 bases). This CDR3 has 17 amino acids. Germline values: CDR1 MDHEN, CDR2 SYDVKM. With 5 bases removed from V and 2 bases from J, the gap between germline ends came to 18 bases. CDR3 sequence reads: CASSAWGRPPNTGELFF. In DNA form, the CDR3 reads TGTGCCAGCAGTGCATGGGGGCGCCCTCCTAACACCGGGGAGCTGTTTTTT.

The rearrangement joins TRBV19 to TRBJ1-3; D unresolved. CDR1 LNHDA and CDR2 SQIVND come from the germline V gene (reference sequence). V was shortened by 3 bases and J by 4 bases, with 10 bases between the two germline ends. This CDR3 has 14 amino acids. CDR3 DNA: TGTGCCAGTAGTATGATGGCAGGAGGAAACACCATATATTTT. Translation gives CASSMMAGGNTIYF.

This clone was seen just once. The V gene is TRBV6-5, the J gene TRBJ1-2, with unresolved D. The V end lost 6 bases, the J end lost 0 bases, and 14 bases lay between the germline ends. Germline V gives CDR1 MNHEY, CDR2 SVGAGI. The CDR3 loop spans 15 amino acids. CDR3: CASREEHRTNYGYTF. Written as DNA, the CDR3 is TGTGCCAGCAGGGAGGAACACAGAACTAACTATGGCTACACCTTC.

V gene TRBV9 combines with J gene TRBJ1-4; D perhaps matches TRBD1 (5 bases). V was pared by 0 bases and J by 4 bases, with 10 bases between. CDR1 and CDR2 (germline): SGDLS, YYNGEE. The CDR3 runs to 15 residues. CDR3 DNA: TGTGCCAGCAGCGTAGGGCCAGGGCTTAATGAAAAACTGTTTTTT. It is translated as CASSVGPGLNEKLFF.

The chain joins TRBV7-2 to TRBJ2-1, with TRBD2 identical over 8 bases. V lost 7 bases to trimming and J lost 1 base; unmatched junction nucleotides: 3. Germline CDR1 is SGHTA and CDR2 is FQGNSA. This CDR3 has 14 amino acids. CDR3 bases: TGTGCCAGCAATGAGCGGGGGTCCTACAATGAGCAGTTCTTC. This gives the protein CASNERGSYNEQFF.